The T cell receptor (beta chain) described here comes from a study of blood T cell repertoires in COVID-19. Whole-study context: COVID-19 samples, acute and convalescent, were from the United States, Italy and Spain. The analysed material was cDNA or gDNA that came from T cells, B-cell-depleted T cells, or PBMCs.

Original methodology: Amplification with reference gene primers provided the estimates of nucleated cell counts. The table came from immunoSEQ multiplex PCR; TCRdb's copy has only in-frame clones and leaves some out. V and J calls and clone size are copied from that table; D and trimming were computed from the DNA. This sample has roughly 300,000 clones, with 80% to 95% found just once. It was during active infection that Seattle patients were enrolled and then longitudinally followed. The receptor was derived from a woman aged 25 to 39 with COVID-19, enrolled during active disease. Sequencing input: peripheral blood.

In DNA form, the CDR3 reads TGTGCCAGCAGTTTTGGGTTGACAGGGAACTATGGCTACACCTTC. This sequence encodes CASSFGLTGNYGYTF. This chain joins TRBV27 and TRBJ1-2; 7 bases match TRBD1. From germline, CDR1 is MNHEY and CDR2 SMNVEV (reference sequence). This CDR3 spans 15 amino acids. The V segment lost 3 bases and the J segment 2 bases; nucleotides outside the gene matches: 6.